These 12 T cell receptor beta chains share one sample of origin, sequenced in a study of T cell repertoires in cytomegalovirus infection. MiXCR, run by TCRdb on the reads, gives a single entry per CDR3 protein. The repertoire holds 290,000 or so distinct CDR3 sequences, with about a tenth as singletons. Sample: PBMCs. The source of these receptors is a human donor in good health (CMV status not recorded). Some clones in this sample may be carry-over from other donors' samples.

The sample holds a few counts of this clonotype. The chain couples TRBV20-1 to TRBJ1-5; 8 bases align to TRBD1. Germline V gives CDR1 DFQATT, CDR2 SNEGSKA (reference sequence). The junction had 7 bases not matched to a gene; V was cut back by 2 bases and J by 4 bases. This CDR3 spans 15 amino acids. The CDR3 loop is CSARSGTGHNQPQHF. CDR3 DNA sequence: TGCAGTGCTAGATCCGGGACAGGTCATAATCAGCCCCAGCATTTT.

This clonotype came up many times. The rearrangement joins TRBV5-4 to TRBJ1-1; D may be TRBD1 (6 bases). There are 15 residues in the CDR3. V shed 2 bases and J shed 0 bases, with 11 bases lying between them. CDR1 is SGHNT, CDR2 YYREEE, per germline (reference sequence). The CDR3: CASSFGGDMNTEAFF. CDR3 bases: TGTGCCAGCAGCTTCGGGGGGGACATGAACACTGAAGCTTTCTTT.

The sample holds many counts of this clonotype. This chain links TRBV2 with TRBJ2-2; no clear D. Trimming took off 10 bases at V and 9 bases at J, with 9 bases between the two ends. CDR3 length equals 10 residues. The germline V gene encodes CDR1 SNHLY and CDR2 FYNNEI. The CDR3, as DNA: TGTGCCACAACCAGGAGGGAGCTGTTTTTT. Translating it yields CATTRRELFF.

As concerns this clonotype: Relative to the germline gene, one junction end is altered; a read error may explain this. The chain is built from TRBV7-3 and TRBJ1-5; possibly TRBD1 for D (5 bases). CDR1 is SGHTA, CDR2 FQGTGA, per germline. The length of the CDR3 is 12 residues. CDR3 DNA: TGTGCCCGCAGCCTCGACAGCCAGCCCCAGCATTTT. Its protein product is CARSLDSQPQHF.

The gene calls are TRBV7-2 and TRBJ1-5, with no clear D. Germline V CDR1 and CDR2: SGHTA, FQGNSA. CDR3 length equals 15 residues. Trimming removed 4 bases from V and 0 bases from J, with 10 bases in between. The CDR3 nucleotides are TGTGCCAGCAGCTCGGCCCTAAATAGCAATCAGCCCCAGCATTTT. This gives the protein CASSSALNSNQPQHF.

The V gene is TRBV29-1, the J gene TRBJ2-7, with D uncertain. Between the trimmed V and J ends, which lost 7 bases and 10 bases, there was a span of 17 bases. Germline CDR1 SQVTM, CDR2 ANQGSEA. The CDR3 is 11 amino acids. The CDR3 DNA follows: TGCAGCGCTCCCCTGGGCCCGGTCCAGTACTTC. Translated, it gives CSAPLGPVQYF.

This clonotype was detected many times. This rearrangement joins TRBV28 to TRBJ2-7; 11 bases are shared with TRBD2. Germline V gene sequence: CDR1 MDHEN, CDR2 SYDVKM. The CDR3 loop spans 14 amino acids. J was trimmed by 3 bases and V by 5 bases; bases with no gene match: 3. CDR3 coding DNA: TGTGCCAGCAGTCTTAGCGGGGGGGTCTACGAGCAGTACGTC. Translation: CASSLSGGVYEQYV.

There are a few counts of this clonotype. The J gene is TRBJ1-1, the V gene TRBV3-1, with D possibly TRBD1 on 5 matching bases. V dropped 1 base and J dropped 1 base, with 19 bases sitting between them. Germline CDR1 LGHDT, CDR2 YNNKEL (reference sequence). This CDR3 has 18 amino acids. CDR3 loop: CASSQGGANQLKNTEAFF. CDR3 nucleotides: TGTGCCAGCAGCCAAGGCGGGGCCAACCAACTAAAGAACACTGAAGCTTTCTTT.

J is TRBJ1-1 and V is TRBV28; weak D call: TRBD1 (5 bases). CDR3 length equals 16 residues. The V end lost 4 bases, the J end lost 0 bases, and 15 bases lay between the germline ends. Looked up from germline, CDR1 is MDHEN and CDR2 is SYDVKM. The CDR3 is CASSYLGTPMNTEAFF. CDR3 DNA: TGTGCCAGCAGTTACCTAGGGACGCCAATGAACACTGAAGCTTTCTTT.

The V gene is TRBV5-1, the J gene TRBJ1-1; 7 bases match TRBD1. Germline trimming cut 4 bases from V and 4 bases from J; bases unmatched to any gene: 4. The CDR3 is made up of 13 amino acids. The germline V gene encodes CDR1 SGHRS and CDR2 YFSETQ. Here the CDR3 DNA reads TGCGCCAGCAGCGGACAGGTCCCCACTGAAGCTTTCTTT. This gives the protein CASSGQVPTEAFF.

This clonotype was picked up many times. An end of the junction differs from the germline gene, which may be a read error. The chain carries TRBV5-1 and TRBJ1-1, with D hard to call. Germline values: CDR1 SGHRS, CDR2 YFSETQ. This CDR3 is 13 amino acids long. In DNA, the CDR3 is TGTGCCAGCAGTCGCGCGGGTAACACTGAAGCTTTCTTT. Its protein is CASSRAGNTEAFF.

The rearrangement joins TRBV5-4 to TRBJ2-5; 10 positions match TRBD2. Germline CDR1 and CDR2: SGHNT and YYREEE (reference sequence). V shed 6 bases and J 5 bases; nucleotides not matched to a gene: 10. This CDR3 contains 15 residues. The CDR3 region has the DNA TGTGCCAGCACCTTAAAGAGCGGGGGGGCGGAGACCCAGTACTTC. The encoded protein is CASTLKSGGAETQYF.